The clone carrying this TCR beta chain was picked up a small number of times. Study processing details: Amplification with reference gene primers provided the estimates of nucleated cell counts. The repertoire was sequenced with immunoSEQ multiplex PCR; TCRdb's copy has only in-frame clones and lacks some. Clonal size and the V and J genes are those of that table, whereas D and trimming came from the DNA. The sample contains some 110,000 clones, 80% to 85% of which appear only once. Those who participated ranged in age from roughly 18 to 90 years and resided in 20 to 25 US areas. Either two negative PCRs, clearance, or symptom resolution qualified Cohort 3 donors as recovered. This sample is drawn from a study of blood T cell repertoires in COVID-19. Study information: The United States, Italy and Spain supplied acute and convalescent COVID-19 samples.

The CDR3 covers 16 residues. V lost 2 bases and J 0 bases, leaving 11 bases between the germline ends. The germline V gene encodes CDR1 MNHEY and CDR2 SVGAGI. The specimen sequenced was PBMCs or T cells enriched from blood (not recorded which). This chain uses TRBV6-5 with TRBJ2-1; tentative D call: TRBD2 (6 bases). The sequence was obtained from a woman between 25 and 40 years old who had recovered from COVID-19. CDR3 sequence: CASSYGGGGSYNEQFF. The CDR3 DNA reads as TGTGCCAGCAGTTACGGGGGAGGTGGCTCCTACAATGAGCAGTTCTTC.